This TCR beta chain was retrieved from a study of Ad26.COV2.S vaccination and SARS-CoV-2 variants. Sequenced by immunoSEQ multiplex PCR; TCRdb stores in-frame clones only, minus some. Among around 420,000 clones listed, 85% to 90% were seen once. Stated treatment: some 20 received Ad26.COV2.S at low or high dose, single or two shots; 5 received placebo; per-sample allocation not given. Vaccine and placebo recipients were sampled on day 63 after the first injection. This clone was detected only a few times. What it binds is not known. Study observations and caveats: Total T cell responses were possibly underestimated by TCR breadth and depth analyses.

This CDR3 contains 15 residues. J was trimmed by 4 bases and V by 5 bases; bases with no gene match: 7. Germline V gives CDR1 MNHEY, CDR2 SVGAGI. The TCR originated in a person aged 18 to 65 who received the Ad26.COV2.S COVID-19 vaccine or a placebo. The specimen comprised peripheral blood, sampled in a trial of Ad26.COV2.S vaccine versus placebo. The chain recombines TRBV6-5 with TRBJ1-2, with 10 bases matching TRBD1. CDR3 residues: CASSTGQGEAYGYTF. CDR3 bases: TGTGCCAGCAGTACCGGACAGGGGGAGGCCTATGGCTACACCTTC.